Listed below are T cell receptor beta chains from one sample, sequenced in a study of immune evolution from preneoplasia to lung adenocarcinoma. Clones were read by immunoSEQ multiplex PCR, and TCRdb kept only the in-frame ones, dropping some. The data contain about 3,600 clones, approximately 50% of them singletons. The sample was FFPE normal lung tissue adjacent to the tumor. The receptors originated from a person between 45 and 65 years old with lung adenocarcinoma. Both conserved end residues are part of each CDR3. A D gene is named only where the DNA matches it firmly. Expanded clones are given a class, and other clones once, few, many or no size at all.

V: TRBV28
D: NA
J: TRBJ1-2
size: few
DNA: TGTGCCAGCGGTTACTATGGCTACACCTTC
CDR3: CASGYYGYTF

V: TRBV4-1
D: NA
J: TRBJ1-6
size: NA
DNA: TGCGCCAGCAGCCTAACCTCCGGCGGGGACCCTAATTCACCCCTCCACTTT
CDR3: CASSLTSGGDPNSPLHF

V: TRBV6-4
D: TRBD1
J: TRBJ1-2
size: NA
DNA: TGTGCCAGCAGTGACTCAGGGACAGGGTATGGCTACACCTTC
CDR3: CASSDSGTGYGYTF

V: TRBV9
D: NA
J: TRBJ1-4
size: NA
DNA: TGTGCCAGCAGCGTAGAGGGGGGTCGGGAACTGTTTTTT
CDR3: CASSVEGGRELFF

V: TRBV4-1
D: NA
J: TRBJ1-1
size: NA
DNA: TGCGCCAGCAGCCAAGAGCAACGGTTTGAAGCTTTCTTT
CDR3: CASSQEQRFEAFF

V: TRBV5-4
D: NA
J: TRBJ2-1
size: few
DNA: TGTGCCAGCAGCGTTCGAGGAAATGAGCAGTTCTTC
CDR3: CASSVRGNEQFF

V: TRBV14
D: TRBD2
J: TRBJ2-7
size: NA
DNA: TGTGCCAGCGCAGTGACTAGCGGGGGCACTTACGAGCAGTACTTC
CDR3: CASAVTSGGTYEQYF

V: TRBV28
D: NA
J: TRBJ1-2
size: few
DNA: TGTGCCAGCAGTTTCGGCGGGGAGTATGGCTACACCTTC
CDR3: CASSFGGEYGYTF

V: TRBV11-2
D: TRBD1
J: TRBJ1-2
size: few
DNA: TGTGCCAGCAGCTTAGACGGGACAGAATTTTTCTATGGCTACACCTTC
CDR3: CASSLDGTEFFYGYTF

V: TRBV28
D: NA
J: TRBJ1-6
size: NA
DNA: TGTGCCAGCAGGCCAGCAAGGTCCTATAATTCACCCCTCCACTTT
CDR3: CASRPARSYNSPLHF

V: TRBV20-1
D: NA
J: TRBJ2-7
size: NA
DNA: TGCAGTGCTACCCCCACGGAGCAGCAGTACTTC
CDR3: CSATPTEQQYF

V: TRBV28
D: NA
J: TRBJ1-5
size: NA
DNA: TGTGCCAGCAGTTTTTTCAGGGGTAGCAATCAGCCCCAGCATTTT
CDR3: CASSFFRGSNQPQHF

V: TRBV7-8
D: TRBD2
J: TRBJ2-5
size: few
DNA: TGTGCCAGCAGCTTAGAACTAGCGGGAGAGACCCAGTACTTC
CDR3: CASSLELAGETQYF

V: TRBV11-2
D: NA
J: TRBJ2-7
size: NA
DNA: TGTGCCAGCAGCTCGGCGGGACAGAATCTCTACGAGCAGTACTTC
CDR3: CASSSAGQNLYEQYF

V: TRBV19
D: NA
J: TRBJ1-5
size: NA
DNA: TGTGCCAGTAATCAGGTTTCCAGCAATCAGCCCCAGCATTTT
CDR3: CASNQVSSNQPQHF

V: TRBV2
D: NA
J: TRBJ1-2
size: few
DNA: TGTGCCAGCAGGGCGACAGGAGCCTATGGCTACACCTTC
CDR3: CASRATGAYGYTF

V: TRBV4-2
D: NA
J: TRBJ2-7
size: once
DNA: TGTGCCAGCAGCCCTACTGGGGGTAACTCCTACGAGCAGTACTTC
CDR3: CASSPTGGNSYEQYF

V: TRBV6-5
D: NA
J: TRBJ1-1
size: NA
DNA: TGTGCCAGCAGTTACCGGGCGTCAGGGACTGAAGCTTTCTTT
CDR3: CASSYRASGTEAFF

V: TRBV19
D: NA
J: TRBJ2-5
size: NA
DNA: TGTGCCAGTAGTACCCTCGGGACTCAGCAAGAGACCCAGTACTTC
CDR3: CASSTLGTQQETQYF

V: TRBV19
D: TRBD1
J: TRBJ1-1
size: few
DNA: TGTGCCAGTAGTATGACAGGGGCCACTGAAGCTTTCTTT
CDR3: CASSMTGATEAFF

V: TRBV30
D: TRBD1
J: TRBJ1-1
size: NA
DNA: TGTGCCTGGAGTGTAACGGGACAGGGCGATACTGAAGCTTTCTTT
CDR3: CAWSVTGQGDTEAFF

V: TRBV15
D: TRBD1
J: TRBJ2-2
size: large
DNA: TGTGCCACCAGCAGAGAGCGGACAGGCAACGCGGGCTCGGGGATGAACACCGGGGAGCTGTTTTTT
CDR3: CATSRERTGNAGSGMNTGELFF

V: TRBV28
D: NA
J: TRBJ2-1
size: few
DNA: TGTGCCAGCAGTGTAGAGGGTGAGCAGTTCTTC
CDR3: CASSVEGEQFF

V: TRBV6-5
D: TRBD1
J: TRBJ1-5
size: NA
DNA: TGTGCCAGCAGACCGGACAGGGATCAGCCCCAGCATTTT
CDR3: CASRPDRDQPQHF

V: TRBV11-2
D: TRBD2
J: TRBJ2-3
size: NA
DNA: TGTGCCAGCAGGATGAGCGGGGGGAGCACAGATACGCAGTATTTT
CDR3: CASRMSGGSTDTQYF